Presented here are 2 T cell receptor beta chains from one specimen sequenced in a study of cytomegalovirus exposure and HLA in healthy donors. A multiplex PCR was run with 60 Vbeta primers and 13 Jbeta primers. Libraries were prepared by immunoSEQ multiplex PCR; TCRdb keeps only in-frame clonotypes and omits some of them. Of around 250,000 clones detected, over 90% appear once; the ten largest clones hold around 1.7%. The sample was PBMCs. These receptors were obtained from a girl aged 2 to 9 in good health and CMV-seronegative.

CDR3 region: CASSLGEGARTEAFF. CDR3 sequence (DNA): TGTGCCAGCAGCTTAGGAGAGGGGGCGCGGACTGAAGCTTTCTTT. This rearrangement joins TRBV11-2 to TRBJ1-1, with 7 bases that match TRBD1. The J segment lost 5 bases and the V segment lost 1 base, leaving 7 bases of the junction unmatched. The CDR3 is 15 residues long. CDR1 and CDR2 (germline): SGHAT, FQNNGV.

Notes on this clone: Different DNA sequences within this sample yield the same CDR3. CDR3 in amino acids: CAISGTGGTEAFF. CDR3 nucleotides: TGTGCCATCAGTGGAACAGGGGGCACTGAAGCTTTCTTT. V usage is TRBV10-3 and J usage is TRBJ1-1; 8 bases agree with TRBD1. Germline CDR1 ENHRY, CDR2 SYGVKD. CDR3 size: 13 residues. The junction had 2 bases not matched to a gene; V was cut back by 4 bases and J by 4 bases.